This is a list of T cell receptor beta chains from one sample in a study of regulatory T cells in long-lasting Graves disease. TCRdb fed the multiplex PCR reads into MiXCR, producing one record per CDR3 protein. The table records 350,000 to 450,000 distinct CDR3 sequences, under 25% of them present only once. The sequences come from peripheral blood mononuclear cells (PBMCs), collected when the disease was refractory, from a patient treated with antithyroid drugs. The receptors were gathered from a female donor with Graves disease. Both conserved end residues are part of each CDR3. The D gene is left open where the match is weak. Size is omitted from some rows. Given values are once, few, many or a class for expanded clones.

size: many; J: TRBJ1-2; D: .; V: TRBV12-3/TRBV12-4; CDR3: CASNKAAGQSYGYTF; DNA: TGTGCCAGCAACAAAGCAGCGGGACAAAGCTATGGCTACACCTTC
size: many; J: TRBJ1-1; D: TRBD1; V: TRBV12-3/TRBV12-4; CDR3: CASSRTGLAEAFF; DNA: TGTGCCAGCAGCCGGACAGGGCTCGCTGAAGCTTTCTTT
size: many; J: TRBJ2-5; D: .; V: TRBV30; CDR3: CAWSVWGQETQYF; DNA: TGTGCCTGGAGTGTATGGGGCCAAGAGACCCAGTACTTC
size: .; J: TRBJ2-7; D: .; V: TRBV9; CDR3: CASIPVRGGSYEQYF; DNA: TGTGCCAGCATCCCCGTCAGGGGGGGTTCCTACGAGCAGTACTTC
size: .; J: TRBJ1-1; D: .; V: TRBV18; CDR3: CAGSLGNTEAFF; DNA: TGTGCCGGCTCACTAGGGAACACTGAAGCTTTCTTT
size: .; J: TRBJ2-2; D: TRBD1; V: TRBV18; CDR3: CASSPPDRVGTGELLF; DNA: TGTGCCAGCTCACCACCAGACAGGGTCGGCACCGGGGAGCTGCTTTTT
size: many; J: TRBJ1-4; D: TRBD1; V: TRBV12-3/TRBV12-4; CDR3: CASSPRTGAINEKLFF; DNA: TGTGCCAGCAGTCCCCGGACAGGGGCCATAAATGAAAAACTGTTTTTT
size: many; J: TRBJ1-2; D: TRBD1; V: TRBV27; CDR3: CASSPGTGDYGYTF; DNA: TGTGCCAGCAGCCCCGGGACAGGGGACTATGGCTACACCTTC
size: many; J: TRBJ2-7; D: .; V: TRBV7-2; CDR3: CASSLASPLREQYF; DNA: TGTGCCAGCAGCTTAGCCAGTCCCCTCCGCGAGCAGTACTTC
size: few; J: TRBJ2-5; D: TRBD1; V: TRBV7-2; CDR3: CASSVRRGRETQYF; DNA: TGTGCCAGCAGCGTCCGCAGGGGGCGAGAGACCCAGTACTTC
size: .; J: TRBJ2-4; D: .; V: TRBV3-1; CDR3: CANRAKNIQYF; DNA: TGTGCCAATAGGGCCAAAAACATTCAGTACTTC
size: few; J: TRBJ1-6; D: .; V: TRBV5-1; CDR3: CASSLSGYNSPLHF; DNA: TGCGCCAGCAGTTTGTCAGGGTATAATTCACCCCTCCACTTT
size: .; J: TRBJ1-1; D: .; V: TRBV27; CDR3: CASRWGAQTEAFF; DNA: TGTGCCAGCAGATGGGGGGCTCAGACTGAAGCTTTCTTT
size: many; J: TRBJ1-1; D: .; V: TRBV6-1; CDR3: CASSPPGGAGTEAFF; DNA: TGTGCCAGCAGTCCGCCGGGAGGGGCCGGGACTGAAGCTTTCTTT
size: .; J: TRBJ2-7; D: TRBD2; V: TRBV7-2; CDR3: CASSLMSSGNAYEQYF; DNA: TGTGCCAGCAGCTTAATGTCTAGCGGGAATGCCTACGAGCAGTACTTC
size: .; J: TRBJ2-3; D: .; V: TRBV20-1; CDR3: CSATVVEGDTQYF; DNA: TGCAGTGCCACAGTGGTGGAAGGAGATACGCAGTATTTT
size: .; J: TRBJ2-7; D: TRBD2; V: TRBV9; CDR3: CASTVGREGYEQYF; DNA: TGTGCCAGCACCGTGGGGCGGGAGGGCTACGAGCAGTACTTC
size: .; J: TRBJ1-1; D: .; V: TRBV20-1; CDR3: CSARGSPRGVTEAFF; DNA: TGCAGTGCTAGAGGTTCCCCCAGGGGAGTCACTGAAGCTTTCTTT
size: many; J: TRBJ1-1; D: .; V: TRBV27; CDR3: CASSSPMETGTLEAFF; DNA: TGTGCCAGCAGTTCACCCATGGAGACAGGTACTCTTGAAGCTTTCTTT
size: many; J: TRBJ2-7; D: TRBD2; V: TRBV7-2; CDR3: CASSFQPGLAGRMYEQYF; DNA: TGTGCCAGCAGCTTTCAACCGGGACTAGCGGGTAGAATGTACGAGCAGTACTTC
size: .; J: TRBJ2-7; D: .; V: TRBV29-1; CDR3: CSAETGNYEQYF; DNA: TGCAGCGCCGAGACTGGGAACTACGAGCAGTACTTC
size: .; J: TRBJ2-3; D: .; V: TRBV13; CDR3: CASSLAGEVDTQYF; DNA: TGTGCCAGCAGCTTAGCAGGGGAAGTGGATACGCAGTATTTT
size: .; J: TRBJ2-2; D: .; V: TRBV7-9; CDR3: CASIRLSGSGELFF; DNA: TGTGCCAGCATCAGACTATCGGGCTCCGGGGAGCTGTTTTTT
size: many; J: TRBJ2-4; D: TRBD2; V: TRBV20-1; CDR3: CSASTGTNRQNIQYF; DNA: TGCAGTGCTAGTACCGGGACTAACCGGCAAAACATTCAGTACTTC
size: .; J: TRBJ2-5; D: TRBD2; V: TRBV7-2; CDR3: CASSPSSGRGGETQYF; DNA: TGTGCCAGCAGCCCTTCTAGCGGGAGGGGTGGAGAGACCCAGTACTTC
size: few; J: TRBJ2-5; D: TRBD1; V: TRBV10-3; CDR3: CASKYGTGRAETQYF; DNA: TGTGCCTCAAAATACGGGACAGGACGGGCAGAGACCCAGTACTTC